This TCR beta chain was sequenced in a study of technical replicates of blood from several donors. In germline, CDR1 is KGHSH, CDR2 LQKENI. The CDR3 extends over 16 amino acids. V shed 4 bases and J 1 base; nucleotides not matched to a gene: 6. Generated by immunoSEQ multiplex PCR, the TCRdb table keeps only in-frame clones and is missing some. The sample includes 40,000 to 60,000 clones, roughly 92% of them seen just once. The TCR originated in a human donor in good health. Some clones in this sample may be carry-over from other donors' samples. V is TRBV18 and J is TRBJ2-5; 10 bases agree with TRBD2. Sequenced sample: PBMCs. The CDR3 loop is CASSLSGTSVQETQYF. The CDR3, as DNA: TGTGCCAGCTCACTATCCGGGACTAGCGTCCAAGAGACCCAGTACTTC.